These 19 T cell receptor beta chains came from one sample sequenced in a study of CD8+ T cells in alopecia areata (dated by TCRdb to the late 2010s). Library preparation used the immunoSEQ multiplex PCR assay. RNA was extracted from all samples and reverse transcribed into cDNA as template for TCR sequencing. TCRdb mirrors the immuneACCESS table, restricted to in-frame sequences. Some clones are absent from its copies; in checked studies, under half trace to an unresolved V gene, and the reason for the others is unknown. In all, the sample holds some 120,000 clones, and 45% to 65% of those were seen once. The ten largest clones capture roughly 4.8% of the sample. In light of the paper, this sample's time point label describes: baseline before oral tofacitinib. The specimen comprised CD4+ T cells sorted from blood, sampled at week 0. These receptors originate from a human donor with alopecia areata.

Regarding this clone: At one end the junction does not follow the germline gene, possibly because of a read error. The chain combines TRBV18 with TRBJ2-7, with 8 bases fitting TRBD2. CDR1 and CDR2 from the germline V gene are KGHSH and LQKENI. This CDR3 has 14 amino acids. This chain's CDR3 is CASSPLADSYEQYF. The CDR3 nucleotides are TGTGCCAGCTCGCCACTAGCGGACTCCTACGAGCAGTACTTC.

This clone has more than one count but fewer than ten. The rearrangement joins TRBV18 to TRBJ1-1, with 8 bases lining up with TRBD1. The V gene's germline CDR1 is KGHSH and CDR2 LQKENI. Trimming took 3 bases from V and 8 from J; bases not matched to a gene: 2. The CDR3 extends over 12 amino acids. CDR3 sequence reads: CASSPGDREAFF. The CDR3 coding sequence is TGTGCCAGCTCACCGGGGGACAGGGAAGCTTTCTTT. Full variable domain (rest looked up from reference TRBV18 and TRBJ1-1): NAGVMQNPRHLVRRRGQEARLRCSPMKGHSHVYWYRQLPEEGLKFMVYLQKENIIDESGMPKERFSAEFPKEGPSILRIQQVVRGDSAAYFCASSPGDREAFFGQGTRLTVV.

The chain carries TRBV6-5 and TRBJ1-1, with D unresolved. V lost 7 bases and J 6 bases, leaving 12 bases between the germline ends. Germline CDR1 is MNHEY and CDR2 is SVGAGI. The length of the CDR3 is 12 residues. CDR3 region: CASTIPGSEAFF. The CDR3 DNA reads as TGTGCCAGCACTATACCGGGTTCTGAAGCTTTCTTT.

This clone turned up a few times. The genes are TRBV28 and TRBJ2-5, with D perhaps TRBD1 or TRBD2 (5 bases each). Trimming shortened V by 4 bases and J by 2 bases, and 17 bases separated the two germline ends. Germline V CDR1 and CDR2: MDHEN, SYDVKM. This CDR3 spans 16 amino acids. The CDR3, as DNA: TGTGCCAGCAGTTCCCGGGGACGGTTGATTCAAGAGACCCAGTACTTC. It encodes CASSSRGRLIQETQYF.

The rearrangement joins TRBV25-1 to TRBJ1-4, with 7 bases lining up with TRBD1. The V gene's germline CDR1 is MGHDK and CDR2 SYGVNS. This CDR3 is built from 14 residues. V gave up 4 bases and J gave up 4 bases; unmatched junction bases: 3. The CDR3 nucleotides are TGTGCCAGCAGTGTCGGGACAGTTAATGAAAAACTGTTTTTT. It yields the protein CASSVGTVNEKLFF.

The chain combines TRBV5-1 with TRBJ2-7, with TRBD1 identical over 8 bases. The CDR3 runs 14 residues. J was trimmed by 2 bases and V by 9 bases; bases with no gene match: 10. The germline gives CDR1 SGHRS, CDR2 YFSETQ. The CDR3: CATAPGTGTYEQYF. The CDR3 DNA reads TGCGCCACCGCACCCGGGACAGGTACCTACGAGCAGTACTTC. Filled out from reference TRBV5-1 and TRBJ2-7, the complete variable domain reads KAGVTQTPRYLIKTRGQQVTLSCSPISGHRSVSWYQQTPGQGLQFLFEYFSETQRNKGNFPGRFSGRQFSNSRSEMNVSTLELGDSALYLCATAPGTGTYEQYFGPGTRLTVT.

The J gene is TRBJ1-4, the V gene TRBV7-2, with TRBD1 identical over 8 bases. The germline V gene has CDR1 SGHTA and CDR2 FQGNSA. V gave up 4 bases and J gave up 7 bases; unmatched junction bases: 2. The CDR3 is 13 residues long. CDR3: CASSYGQGEKLFF. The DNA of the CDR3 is TGTGCCAGCAGCTACGGACAGGGTGAAAAACTGTTTTTT.

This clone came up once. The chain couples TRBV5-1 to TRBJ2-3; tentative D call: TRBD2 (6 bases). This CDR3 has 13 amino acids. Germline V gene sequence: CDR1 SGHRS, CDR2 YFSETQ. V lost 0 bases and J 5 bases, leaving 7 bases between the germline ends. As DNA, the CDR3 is TGCGCCAGCAGCTTGGCTAGCGAAGATACGCAGTATTTT. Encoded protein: CASSLASEDTQYF.

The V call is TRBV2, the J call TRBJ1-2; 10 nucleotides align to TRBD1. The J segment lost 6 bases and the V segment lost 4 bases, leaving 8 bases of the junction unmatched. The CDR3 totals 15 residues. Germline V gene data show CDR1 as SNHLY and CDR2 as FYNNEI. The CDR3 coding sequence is TGTGCCAGCAGTGGAACCGGGACAGGGGTTGATGGCTACACCTTC. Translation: CASSGTGTGVDGYTF.

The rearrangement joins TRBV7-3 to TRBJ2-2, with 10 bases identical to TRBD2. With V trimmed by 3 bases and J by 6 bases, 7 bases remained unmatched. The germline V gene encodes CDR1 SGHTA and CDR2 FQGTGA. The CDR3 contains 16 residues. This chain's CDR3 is CASSLTSGRAAGELFF. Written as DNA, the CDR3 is TGTGCCAGCAGCTTGACCAGCGGGAGGGCCGCCGGGGAGCTGTTTTTT.

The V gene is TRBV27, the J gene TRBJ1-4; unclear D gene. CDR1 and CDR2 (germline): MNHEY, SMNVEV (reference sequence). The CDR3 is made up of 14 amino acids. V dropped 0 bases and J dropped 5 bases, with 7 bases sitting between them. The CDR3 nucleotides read TGTGCCAGCAGTTTATCCCGGCAGAATGAAAAACTGTTTTTT. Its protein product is CASSLSRQNEKLFF.

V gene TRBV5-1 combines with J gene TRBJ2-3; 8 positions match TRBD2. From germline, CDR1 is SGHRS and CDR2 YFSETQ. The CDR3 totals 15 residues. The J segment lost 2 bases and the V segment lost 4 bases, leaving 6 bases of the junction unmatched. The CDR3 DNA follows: TGCGCCAGCAGCCGAAGCGGGGGACACACAGATACGCAGTATTTT. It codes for CASSRSGGHTDTQYF.

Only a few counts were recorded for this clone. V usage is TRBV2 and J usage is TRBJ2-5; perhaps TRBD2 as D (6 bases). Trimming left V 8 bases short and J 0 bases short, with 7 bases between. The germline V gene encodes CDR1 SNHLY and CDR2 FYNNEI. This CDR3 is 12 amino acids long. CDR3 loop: CASGGYQETQYF. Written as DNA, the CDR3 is TGTGCCAGCGGGGGGTACCAAGAGACCCAGTACTTC.

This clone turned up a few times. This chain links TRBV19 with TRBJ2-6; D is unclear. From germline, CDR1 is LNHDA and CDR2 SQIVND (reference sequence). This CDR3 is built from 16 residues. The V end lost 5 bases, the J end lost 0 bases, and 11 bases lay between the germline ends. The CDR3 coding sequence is TGTGCCAGTAGTCCCCGCATCCACTCTGGGGCCAACGTCCTGACTTTC. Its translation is CASSPRIHSGANVLTF. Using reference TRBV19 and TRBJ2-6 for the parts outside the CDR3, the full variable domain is DGGITQSPKYLFRKEGQNVTLSCEQNLNHDAMYWYRQDPGQGLRLIYYSQIVNDFQKGDIAEGYSVSREKKESFPLTVTSAQKNPTAFYLCASSPRIHSGANVLTFGAGSRLTVL.

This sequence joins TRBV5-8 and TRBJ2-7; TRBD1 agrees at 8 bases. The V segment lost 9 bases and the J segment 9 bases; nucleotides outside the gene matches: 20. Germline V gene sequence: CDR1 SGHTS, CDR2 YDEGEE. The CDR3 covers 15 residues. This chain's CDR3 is CATDTRWQGAGAQYF. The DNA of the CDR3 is TGTGCCACGGACACGAGGTGGCAGGGGGCAGGCGCGCAGTACTTC. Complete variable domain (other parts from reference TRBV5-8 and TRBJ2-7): EAGVTQSPTHLIKTRGQQATLRCSPISGHTSVYWYQQALGLGLQFLLWYDEGEERNRGNFPPRFSGRQFPNYSSELNVNALELEDSALYLCATDTRWQGAGAQYFGPGTRLTVT.

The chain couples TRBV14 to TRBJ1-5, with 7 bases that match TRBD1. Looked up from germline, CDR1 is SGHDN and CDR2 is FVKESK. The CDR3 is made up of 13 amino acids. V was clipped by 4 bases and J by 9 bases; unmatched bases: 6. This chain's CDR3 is CASSLRGLGPQHF. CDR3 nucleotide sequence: TGTGCCAGCAGCCTTAGGGGGCTTGGGCCCCAGCATTTT.

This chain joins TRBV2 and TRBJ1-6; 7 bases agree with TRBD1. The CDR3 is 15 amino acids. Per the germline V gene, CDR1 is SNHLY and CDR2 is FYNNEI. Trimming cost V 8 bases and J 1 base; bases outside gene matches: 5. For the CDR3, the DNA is TGTGCCAGCTGCGCAGGGGGGTCCTATAATTCACCCCTCCACTTT. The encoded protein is CASCAGGSYNSPLHF.

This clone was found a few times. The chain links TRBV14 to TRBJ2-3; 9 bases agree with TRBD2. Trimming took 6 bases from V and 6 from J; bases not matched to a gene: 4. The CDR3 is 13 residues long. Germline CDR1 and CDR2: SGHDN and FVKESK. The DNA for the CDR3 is TGTGCCAGCAGGATAGCGGGAGCTGATACGCAGTATTTT. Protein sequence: CASRIAGADTQYF.

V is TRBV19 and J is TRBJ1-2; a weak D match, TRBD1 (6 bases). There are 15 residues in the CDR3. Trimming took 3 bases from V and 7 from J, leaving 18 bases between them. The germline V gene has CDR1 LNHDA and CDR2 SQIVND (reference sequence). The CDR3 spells CASSIRARTASGYTF. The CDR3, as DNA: TGTGCCAGTAGTATTAGGGCTCGGACAGCTAGTGGCTACACCTTC.